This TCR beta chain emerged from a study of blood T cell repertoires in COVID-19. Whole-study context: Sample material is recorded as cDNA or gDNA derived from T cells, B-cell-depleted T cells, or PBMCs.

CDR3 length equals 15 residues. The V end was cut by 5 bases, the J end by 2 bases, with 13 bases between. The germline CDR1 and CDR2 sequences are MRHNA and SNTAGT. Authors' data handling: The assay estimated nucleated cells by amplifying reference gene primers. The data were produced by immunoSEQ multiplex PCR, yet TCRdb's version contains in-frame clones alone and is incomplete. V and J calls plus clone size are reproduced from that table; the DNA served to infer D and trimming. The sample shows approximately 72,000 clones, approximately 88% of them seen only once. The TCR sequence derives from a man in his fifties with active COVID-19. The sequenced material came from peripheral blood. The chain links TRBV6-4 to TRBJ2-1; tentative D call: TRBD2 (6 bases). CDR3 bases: TGTGCCAGCAGTTCGGGCGGGGAACCCTACAATGAGCAGTTCTTC. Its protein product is CASSSGGEPYNEQFF.